One and the same sample provided the 30 T cell receptor beta chains below, sequenced in a study of shared clonotypes between healthy human individuals. The table came from immunoSEQ multiplex PCR; TCRdb's copy has only in-frame clones and leaves some out. The table shows about 2.3 million clones, with over 90% occurring only once. The specimen was naive CD4+ T cells from PBMCs. Indicated subset: CD45RA+ positively selected. These receptors all stem from a man aged 18 to 30 in good health. Some clones in this sample may be carry-over from other donors' samples.

The chain links TRBV7-9 to TRBJ2-7, with D maybe TRBD1 (5 bases). Germline CDR1 and CDR2: SEHNR and FQNEAQ (reference sequence). Trimming cost V 0 bases and J 2 bases, with 5 bases left between them. The CDR3 has 13 residues. The CDR3 coding sequence is TGTGCCAGCAGCTTAGCGGACACCTACGAGCAGTACTTC. It is translated as CASSLADTYEQYF.

The rearrangement joins TRBV5-1 to TRBJ2-5; 7 bases map to TRBD1. This CDR3 has 14 amino acids. Per germline, CDR1 SGHRS and CDR2 YFSETQ. The ends lost 4 bases at V and 5 bases at J; junction bases unmatched: 8. The CDR3 region has the DNA TGCGCCAGCAGCCTAAGACAGGGTTTGGAGACCCAGTACTTC. This encodes CASSLRQGLETQYF.

The rearrangement links TRBV5-1 to TRBJ2-3; 10 bases are shared with TRBD1. The CDR3 contains 16 residues. The V and J ends lost 0 bases and 5 bases, in that order; junction bases with no gene match: 6. Germline values: CDR1 SGHRS, CDR2 YFSETQ. The CDR3 is CASSLGDRGLGDTQYF. CDR3 in DNA: TGCGCCAGCAGCTTGGGAGACAGGGGGCTGGGAGATACGCAGTATTTT.

This rearrangement joins TRBV6-6 to TRBJ1-2; unclear D gene. Germline V gives CDR1 MNHNY, CDR2 SVGAGI (reference sequence). Trimming removed 6 bases from V and 2 bases from J, with 10 bases in between. This CDR3 comprises 13 residues. The CDR3 DNA sequence: TGTGCCAGCAGAAGCGACATGAACTATGGCTACACCTTC. This gives the protein CASRSDMNYGYTF.

The chain links TRBV30 to TRBJ2-5, with 7 bases lining up with TRBD2. Germline V gene lookup returns CDR1 GTSNPN and CDR2 SVGIG (reference sequence). The ends lost 4 bases at V and 4 bases at J; junction bases unmatched: 18. This CDR3 is 17 amino acids long. The CDR3 here is CAWNRGLRLATRETQYF. Written as DNA, the CDR3 is TGTGCCTGGAATCGTGGGCTCCGACTAGCCACCAGAGAGACCCAGTACTTC.

V and J are TRBV9 and TRBJ2-1; the D gene is possibly TRBD2 (6 bases). V lost 1 base, J lost 9 bases, and 11 bases lay in between. The CDR3 spans 13 residues. CDR1 SGDLS and CDR2 YYNGEE come from the germline V gene. The CDR3 DNA follows: TGTGCCAGCAGCGTAATCCGGGAGAGTGAGCAGTTCTTC. Amino acid sequence: CASSVIRESEQFF.

This chain uses TRBV5-5 with TRBJ2-5; 9 nucleotides align to TRBD1. CDR3 length: 15 residues. The ends lost 1 base at V and 5 bases at J; junction bases unmatched: 6. Germline CDR1 and CDR2: SGHKS and YYEKEE (reference sequence). DNA of the CDR3: TGTGCCAGCAGCTTGCGGGACAGGGATTGGGAGACCCAGTACTTC. This sequence encodes CASSLRDRDWETQYF.

This clone was seen once. The chain has TRBV2 and TRBJ2-5, with D uncertain. The germline V gene encodes CDR1 SNHLY and CDR2 FYNNEI. The germline V and J ends were trimmed by 0 bases and 4 bases, with 9 bases remaining between them. The CDR3 has 14 amino acids. The CDR3: CASSEAEWAETQYF. In nucleotides, the CDR3 is TGTGCCAGCAGTGAAGCGGAATGGGCAGAGACCCAGTACTTC.

This chain joins TRBV9 and TRBJ1-3; D gene ambiguous. CDR3 length: 15 amino acids. Germline assignment: CDR1 SGDLS and CDR2 YYNGEE. Trimming left V 3 bases short and J 0 bases short, with 10 bases between. CDR3 in amino acids: CASSAKEASGNTIYF. The CDR3 bases are TGTGCCAGCAGCGCAAAGGAGGCCTCTGGAAACACCATATATTTT.

V usage is TRBV7-8 and J usage is TRBJ1-2, with TRBD1 identical over 10 bases. The germline V gene encodes CDR1 SGHVS and CDR2 FQNEAQ. Unmatched junction bases numbered 5, after V lost 4 bases and J lost 6 bases. The CDR3 runs to 14 residues. CDR3 sequence reads: CASSSGQGLDGYTF. The CDR3 DNA follows: TGTGCCAGCAGCTCGGGACAGGGGTTGGATGGCTACACCTTC.

The chain employs TRBV5-6 and TRBJ2-7, with no clear D. Looked up from germline, CDR1 is SGHDT and CDR2 is YYEEEE. The CDR3 covers 14 residues. With 4 bases removed from V and 2 bases from J, the gap between germline ends came to 13 bases. The CDR3: CASSLSGIPYEQYF. In nucleotides, the CDR3 is TGTGCCAGCAGCCTAAGTGGGATACCCTACGAGCAGTACTTC.

This chain connects TRBV5-4 to TRBJ1-1; D might be TRBD1 (6 bases). Per germline, CDR1 SGHNT and CDR2 YYREEE (reference sequence). V was cut by 4 bases and J by 1 base, with 14 bases left in between. This CDR3 has 15 amino acids. The CDR3 DNA reads as TGTGCCAGCAGCCAAATGCCGGACAGGAACACTGAAGCTTTCTTT. Its translation is CASSQMPDRNTEAFF.

This chain joins TRBV19 and TRBJ1-1; TRBD1 might be the D (5 bases). Germline CDR1 LNHDA, CDR2 SQIVND (reference sequence). Deletions cut 7 bases from V and 4 bases from J, with 16 bases between. The CDR3 has 14 residues. The CDR3: CASTVAGKGTEAFF. The CDR3 nucleotides are TGTGCCAGTACGGTGGCAGGGAAAGGCACTGAAGCTTTCTTT.

V and J are TRBV7-4 and TRBJ2-6, with TRBD1 identical over 10 bases. This CDR3 has 17 amino acids. Trimming removed 3 bases from V and 3 bases from J; junction bases left unmatched: 5. Germline loops: CDR1 SGHVT, CDR2 SQSDAQ. The DNA of the CDR3 is TGTGCCAGCAGCTTGGGGACAGGGGTTTGTGGGGCCAACGTCCTGACTTTC. Protein product: CASSLGTGVCGANVLTF.

The chain joins TRBV15 to TRBJ2-3, with a weak D call TRBD2 (5 bases). There are 16 residues in the CDR3. Germline-derived CDR1 and CDR2 are LNHNV and YYDKDF (reference sequence). The V end lost 3 bases, the J end lost 4 bases, and 17 bases lay between the germline ends. The CDR3 protein is CATSRETGRNADTQYF. CDR3 coding DNA: TGTGCCACCAGCAGGGAGACTGGGAGAAACGCAGATACGCAGTATTTT.

This clone was detected once. The chain links TRBV11-2 to TRBJ2-7, with 8 bases fitting TRBD1. The V segment lost 6 bases and the J segment 2 bases; nucleotides outside the gene matches: 9. The germline V gene encodes CDR1 SGHAT and CDR2 FQNNGV. The CDR3 contains 15 residues. The DNA for the CDR3 is TGTGCCAGCAGATCGCTCCGGGACAGGACCTACGAGCAGTACTTC. Residues: CASRSLRDRTYEQYF.

This chain's CDR3 is CASKRTGTYNEQFF. Here the CDR3 DNA reads TGTGCCAGCAAAAGGACAGGGACCTACAATGAGCAGTTCTTC. The V call is TRBV6-5, the J call TRBJ2-1; 8 bases map to TRBD1. The CDR3 totals 14 residues. Germline CDR1 is MNHEY and CDR2 is SVGAGI. After removal of 7 bases from V and 2 bases from J, the junction contained 4 bases not matched to a gene.

The genes are TRBV5-1 and TRBJ2-6; tentatively, D is TRBD2 (5 bases). The CDR3 covers 16 residues. Germline values: CDR1 SGHRS, CDR2 YFSETQ. Trimming stripped 4 bases from V and 0 bases from J, with 11 bases between. The CDR3 region has the DNA TGCGCCAGCAGCGAGGGAACAAGCTCTGGGGCCAACGTCCTGACTTTC. It encodes CASSEGTSSGANVLTF. Together with reference TRBV5-1 and TRBJ2-6, the CDR3 gives the full variable domain: KAGVTQTPRYLIKTRGQQVTLSCSPISGHRSVSWYQQTPGQGLQFLFEYFSETQRNKGNFPGRFSGRQFSNSRSEMNVSTLELGDSALYLCASSEGTSSGANVLTFGAGSRLTVL.

The chain couples TRBV28 to TRBJ1-6; D gene uncertain. This CDR3 contains 12 residues. CDR1 and CDR2 from the germline V gene are MDHEN and SYDVKM. V was pared by 3 bases and J by 9 bases, with 6 bases between. Written as DNA, the CDR3 is TGTGCCAGCAGTTTGCTAGTTTCACCCCTCCACTTT. Its translation: CASSLLVSPLHF.

Note on this clone: Other DNA sequences in this specimen translate into the identical CDR3. The chain is built from TRBV10-3 and TRBJ1-4; D not resolved. Per germline, CDR1 ENHRY and CDR2 SYGVKD. CDR3 length: 15 residues. The V and J ends lost 0 bases and 5 bases respectively, with 10 bases between them. The CDR3 DNA reads as TGTGCCATCAGTGAGTCGCGCAGTACCAATGAAAAACTGTTTTTT. Translating gives CAISESRSTNEKLFF.

This clone was found once. This chain joins TRBV4-2 and TRBJ1-1; tentative D call: TRBD1 (5 bases). V lost 1 base to trimming and J lost 4 bases, with 16 bases between them. Germline V CDR1 and CDR2: LGHNA, YNFKEQ. The CDR3 spans 16 residues. This chain's CDR3 is CASSQGGGAPATEAFF. The CDR3 bases are TGTGCCAGCAGCCAAGGGGGAGGGGCGCCGGCCACTGAAGCTTTCTTT.

This chain links TRBV5-4 with TRBJ2-1; 7 bases fit TRBD2. The CDR3 extends over 15 amino acids. The germline CDR1 and CDR2 sequences are SGHNT and YYREEE (reference sequence). V lost 2 bases to trimming and J lost 2 bases; unmatched junction nucleotides: 4. The CDR3 DNA reads as TGTGCCAGCAGCTTAACGGCGGGGGCCTACAATGAGCAGTTCTTC. Encoded protein: CASSLTAGAYNEQFF.

This sequence joins TRBV7-2 and TRBJ2-5; a possible D gene is TRBD1 (6 bases). There are 14 residues in the CDR3. Germline lookup yields CDR1 SGHTA and CDR2 FQGNSA. V lost 4 bases and J lost 2, with 11 bases in between. CDR3 DNA: TGTGCCAGCAGCTCTGGGCAGGGGCAAGAGACCCAGTACTTC. Translation: CASSSGQGQETQYF.

V gene TRBV2 combines with J gene TRBJ2-3; a weak D match, TRBD2 (6 bases). Germline CDR1 and CDR2: SNHLY and FYNNEI. The length of the CDR3 is 15 residues. The germline V and J ends were trimmed by 2 bases and 2 bases, with 11 bases remaining between them. CDR3 region: CASSESSADTDTQYF. The CDR3 DNA is TGTGCCAGCAGTGAATCTAGCGCCGACACAGATACGCAGTATTTT.

The CDR3 is CASTDGGTRLEQYF. CDR3 in DNA: TGTGCCAGCACGGACGGGGGGACCCGACTCGAGCAGTACTTC. V and J are TRBV2 and TRBJ2-7; 7 bases are shared with TRBD2. The CDR3 consists of 14 residues. V dropped 7 bases and J dropped 6; count of bases not matched to a gene: 12. Germline lookup yields CDR1 SNHLY and CDR2 FYNNEI.

The rearrangement links TRBV29-1 to TRBJ2-1; no clear D gene. The CDR3 covers 11 residues. Germline V CDR1 and CDR2: SQVTM, ANQGSEA. V was trimmed by 6 bases and J by 7 bases, leaving 10 bases between them. The CDR3 nucleotides read TGCAGCGTCCAACGCAGTAATGAGCAGTTCTTC. It yields the protein CSVQRSNEQFF.

This chain links TRBV9 with TRBJ2-5; D is perhaps TRBD2 (6 bases). CDR3 size: 14 residues. Germline CDR1 reads SGDLS; CDR2 reads YYNGEE. Trimming stripped 6 bases from V and 5 bases from J, with 17 bases between. The DNA for the CDR3 is TGTGCCAGCACCCTGGGGGGATCATCCGAGACCCAGTACTTC. Its protein is CASTLGGSSETQYF.

The chain employs TRBV27 and TRBJ1-4, with a tentative D call TRBD1 (6 bases). The CDR3 is 15 amino acids. The V gene's germline CDR1 is MNHEY and CDR2 SMNVEV (reference sequence). Deletions cut 3 bases from V and 8 bases from J, with 16 bases between. In DNA, the CDR3 is TGTGCCAGCAGTTTTAGGGGGGGGATGGGCGAAAAACTGTTTTTT. Protein sequence: CASSFRGGMGEKLFF.

DNA of the CDR3: TGCGCCAGCAGCTTTGATAGTAGCGGGAGGAGATACAATGAGCAGTTCTTC. Its translation is CASSFDSSGRRYNEQFF. The rearrangement joins TRBV5-1 to TRBJ2-1; 10 bases agree with TRBD2. Germline CDR1 reads SGHRS; CDR2 reads YFSETQ. V lost 2 bases and J lost 4; bases outside the gene matches: 9. The CDR3 is 17 amino acids.

The chain has TRBV10-3 and TRBJ1-5; TRBD1 aligns across 8 bases. Germline V CDR1 and CDR2: ENHRY, SYGVKD. The CDR3 runs 13 residues. J was trimmed by 3 bases and V by 8 bases; bases with no gene match: 3. For the CDR3, the DNA is TGTGCCATCCGCAGGGGGCTCAATCAGCCCCAGCATTTT. Encoded protein: CAIRRGLNQPQHF.